The clone carrying this T cell receptor (beta chain) was seen a few times. The sample originates from a study of T-cell reconstitution after alpha-beta-depleted transplantation in children. The CDR3 covers 16 residues. Germline CDR1 KGHSH, CDR2 LQKENI. J gave up 2 bases and V 5 bases, and 10 bases lay outside the gene matches. Library preparation (for TCRbeta) was performed with unique molecular identifiers. In TCRdb, the PCR reads were re-called with MiXCR into one record per CDR3 protein. The data hold roughly 610,000 distinct CDR3 sequences, with 8% to 11% observed a single time. The TCR originated in a human donor who donated a stem cell graft to a child with acute myeloid leukemia. The sample was PBMCs from the stem cell graft donor, taken from the stem cell graft. The V and J genes are TRBV18 and TRBJ2-7, with 9 bases matching TRBD2. CDR3 region: CASSAALAGETYEQYF. CDR3 nucleotides: TGTGCCAGCTCAGCAGCACTAGCGGGCGAAACCTACGAGCAGTACTTC.